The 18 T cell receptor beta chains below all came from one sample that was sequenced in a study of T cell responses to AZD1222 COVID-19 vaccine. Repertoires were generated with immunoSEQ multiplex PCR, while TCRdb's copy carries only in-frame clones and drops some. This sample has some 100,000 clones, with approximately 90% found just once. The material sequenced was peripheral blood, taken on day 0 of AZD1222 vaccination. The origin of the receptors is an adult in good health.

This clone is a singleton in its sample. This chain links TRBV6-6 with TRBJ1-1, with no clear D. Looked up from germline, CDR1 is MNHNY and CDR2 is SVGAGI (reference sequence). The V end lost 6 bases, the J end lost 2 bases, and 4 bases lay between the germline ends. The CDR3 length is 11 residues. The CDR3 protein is CASRANTEAFF. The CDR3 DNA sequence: TGTGCCAGCAGGGCAAACACTGAAGCTTTCTTT.

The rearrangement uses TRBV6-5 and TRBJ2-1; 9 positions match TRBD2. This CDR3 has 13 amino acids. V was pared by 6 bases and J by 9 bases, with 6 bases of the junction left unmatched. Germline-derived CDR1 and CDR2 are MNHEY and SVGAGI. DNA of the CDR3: TGTGCCAGCAGAGTAGCGGGGGTCTCTGAGCAGTTCTTC. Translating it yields CASRVAGVSEQFF.

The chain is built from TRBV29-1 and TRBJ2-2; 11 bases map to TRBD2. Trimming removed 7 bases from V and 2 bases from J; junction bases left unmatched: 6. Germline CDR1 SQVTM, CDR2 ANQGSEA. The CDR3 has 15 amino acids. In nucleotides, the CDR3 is TGCAGCGCCCTAGCGGGGGGATTTAACACCGGGGAGCTGTTTTTT. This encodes CSALAGGFNTGELFF.

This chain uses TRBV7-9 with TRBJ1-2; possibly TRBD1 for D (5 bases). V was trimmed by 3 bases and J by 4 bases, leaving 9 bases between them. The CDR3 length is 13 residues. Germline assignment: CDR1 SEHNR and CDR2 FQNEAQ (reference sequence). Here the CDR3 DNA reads TGTGCCAGCAGCTTCGGGACCTCCTATGGCTACACCTTC. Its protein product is CASSFGTSYGYTF.

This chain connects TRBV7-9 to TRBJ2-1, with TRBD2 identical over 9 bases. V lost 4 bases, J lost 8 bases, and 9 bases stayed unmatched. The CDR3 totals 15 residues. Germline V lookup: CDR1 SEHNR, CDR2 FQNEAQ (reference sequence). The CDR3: CASSSLGGRDYEQFF. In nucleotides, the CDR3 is TGTGCCAGCAGCTCCCTTGGCGGGAGGGACTATGAGCAGTTCTTC.

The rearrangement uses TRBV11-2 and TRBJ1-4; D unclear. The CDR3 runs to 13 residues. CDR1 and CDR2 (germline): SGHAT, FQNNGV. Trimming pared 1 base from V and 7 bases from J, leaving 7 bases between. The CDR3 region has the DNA TGTGCCAGCAGCTTAGGGTTAGCTGAAAAACTGTTTTTT. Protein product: CASSLGLAEKLFF.

The CDR3 here is CASSNGGTAIYGYTF. CDR3 nucleotide sequence: TGTGCCAGCAGTAATGGGGGGACAGCTATCTATGGCTACACCTTC. J is TRBJ1-2 and V is TRBV28, with 7 bases matching TRBD1. Per germline, CDR1 MDHEN and CDR2 SYDVKM. With V trimmed by 5 bases and J by 4 bases, 10 bases remained unmatched. This CDR3 contains 15 residues.

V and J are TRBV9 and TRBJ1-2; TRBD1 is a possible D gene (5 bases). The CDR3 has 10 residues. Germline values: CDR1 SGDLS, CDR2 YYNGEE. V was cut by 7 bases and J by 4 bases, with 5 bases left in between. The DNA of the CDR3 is TGTGCCAGCGGGGGCTATGGCTACACCTTC. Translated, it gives CASGGYGYTF.

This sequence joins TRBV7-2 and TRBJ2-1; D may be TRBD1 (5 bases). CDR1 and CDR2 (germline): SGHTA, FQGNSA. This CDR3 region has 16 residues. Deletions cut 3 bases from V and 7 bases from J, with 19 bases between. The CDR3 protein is CASSFLKGARGNEQFF. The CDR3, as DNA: TGTGCCAGCAGCTTCCTCAAAGGTGCAAGGGGTAATGAGCAGTTCTTC. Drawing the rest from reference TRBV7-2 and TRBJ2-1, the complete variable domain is GAGVSQSPSNKVTEKGKDVELRCDPISGHTALYWYRQSLGQGLEFLIYFQGNSAPDKSGLPSDRFSAERTGGSVSTLTIQRTQQEDSAVYLCASSFLKGARGNEQFFGPGTRLTVL.

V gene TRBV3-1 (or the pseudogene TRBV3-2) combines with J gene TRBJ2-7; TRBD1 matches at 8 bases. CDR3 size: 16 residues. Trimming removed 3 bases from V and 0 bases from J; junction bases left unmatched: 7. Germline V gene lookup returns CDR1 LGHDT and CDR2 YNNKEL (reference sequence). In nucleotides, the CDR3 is TGTGCCAGCAGCCATTCAGGGGGCGGTACCTCCTACGAGCAGTACTTC. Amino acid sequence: CASSHSGGGTSYEQYF.

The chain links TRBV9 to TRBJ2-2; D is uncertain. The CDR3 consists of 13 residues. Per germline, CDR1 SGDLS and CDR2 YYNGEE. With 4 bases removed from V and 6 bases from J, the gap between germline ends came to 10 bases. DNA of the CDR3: TGTGCCAGCAGCCCCACGGTCGCCGGGGAGCTGTTTTTT. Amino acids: CASSPTVAGELFF.

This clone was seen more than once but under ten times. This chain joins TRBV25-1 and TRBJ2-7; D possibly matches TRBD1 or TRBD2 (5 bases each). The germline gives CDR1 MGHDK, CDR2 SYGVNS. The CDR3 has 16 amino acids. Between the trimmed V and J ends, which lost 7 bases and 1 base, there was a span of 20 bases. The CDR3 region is CASTLRGEGKSYEQYF. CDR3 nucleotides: TGTGCCAGCACCCTGAGGGGAGAGGGAAAGTCCTACGAGCAGTACTTC.

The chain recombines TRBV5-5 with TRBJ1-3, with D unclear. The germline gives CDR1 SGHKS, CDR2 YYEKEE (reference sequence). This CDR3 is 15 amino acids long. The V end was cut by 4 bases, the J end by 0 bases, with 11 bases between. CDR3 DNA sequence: TGTGCCAGCAGCCCCTTGGCAGACTCTGGAAACACCATATATTTT. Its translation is CASSPLADSGNTIYF. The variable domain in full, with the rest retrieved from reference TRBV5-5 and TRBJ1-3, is DAGVTQSPTHLIKTRGQQVTLRCSPISGHKSVSWYQQVLGQGPQFIFQYYEKEERGRGNFPDRFSARQFPNYSSELNVNALLLGDSALYLCASSPLADSGNTIYFGEGSWLTVV.

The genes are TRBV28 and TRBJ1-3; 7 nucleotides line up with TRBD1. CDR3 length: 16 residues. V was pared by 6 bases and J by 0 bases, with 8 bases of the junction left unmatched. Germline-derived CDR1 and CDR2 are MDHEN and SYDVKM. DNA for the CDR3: TGTGCCAGCAGGGGGAATGACAGGGACTCTGGAAACACCATATATTTT. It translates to CASRGNDRDSGNTIYF.

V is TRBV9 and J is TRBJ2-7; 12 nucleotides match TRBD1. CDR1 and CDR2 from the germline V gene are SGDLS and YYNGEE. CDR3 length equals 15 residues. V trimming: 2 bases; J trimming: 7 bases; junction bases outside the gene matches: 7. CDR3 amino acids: CASSVSGTGGGEQYF. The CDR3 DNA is TGTGCCAGCAGCGTTTCTGGGACAGGGGGCGGAGAGCAGTACTTC.

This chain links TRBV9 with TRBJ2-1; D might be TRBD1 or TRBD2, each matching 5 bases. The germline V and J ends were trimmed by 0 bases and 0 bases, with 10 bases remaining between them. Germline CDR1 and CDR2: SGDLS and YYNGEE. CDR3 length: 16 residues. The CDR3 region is CASSVDGASSYNEQFF. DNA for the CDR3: TGTGCCAGCAGCGTAGACGGGGCGAGCTCCTACAATGAGCAGTTCTTC.

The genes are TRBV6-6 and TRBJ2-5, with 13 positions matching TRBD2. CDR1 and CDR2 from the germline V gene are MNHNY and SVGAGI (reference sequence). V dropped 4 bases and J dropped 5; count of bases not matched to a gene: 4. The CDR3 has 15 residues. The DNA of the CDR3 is TGTGCCAGCAGTTCGACTAGCGGGAGGTCTGAGACCCAGTACTTC. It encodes CASSSTSGRSETQYF.

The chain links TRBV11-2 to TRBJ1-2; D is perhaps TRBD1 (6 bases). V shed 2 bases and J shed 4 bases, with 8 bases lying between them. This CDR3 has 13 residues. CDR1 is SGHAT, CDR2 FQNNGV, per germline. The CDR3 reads CASSLQGPYGYTF. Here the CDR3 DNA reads TGTGCCAGCAGCTTACAGGGGCCCTATGGCTACACCTTC.